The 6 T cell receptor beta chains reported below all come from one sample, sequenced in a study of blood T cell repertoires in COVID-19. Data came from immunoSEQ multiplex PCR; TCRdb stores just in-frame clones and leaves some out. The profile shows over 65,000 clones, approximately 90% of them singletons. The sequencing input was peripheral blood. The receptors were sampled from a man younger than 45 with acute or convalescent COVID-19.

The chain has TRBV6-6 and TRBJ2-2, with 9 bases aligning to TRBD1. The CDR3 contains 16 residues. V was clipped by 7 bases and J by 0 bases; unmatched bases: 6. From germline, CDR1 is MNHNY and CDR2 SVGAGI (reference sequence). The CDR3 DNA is TGTGCCAGCACTCTAACAGGGGGCGCGAACACCGGGGAGCTGTTTTTT. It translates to CASTLTGGANTGELFF.

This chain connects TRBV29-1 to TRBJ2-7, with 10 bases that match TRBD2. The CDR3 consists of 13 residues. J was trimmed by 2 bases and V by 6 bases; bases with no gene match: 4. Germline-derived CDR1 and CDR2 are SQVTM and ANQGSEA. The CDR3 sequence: CSVPAGGTYEQYF. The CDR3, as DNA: TGCAGCGTCCCAGCGGGAGGGACCTACGAGCAGTACTTC.

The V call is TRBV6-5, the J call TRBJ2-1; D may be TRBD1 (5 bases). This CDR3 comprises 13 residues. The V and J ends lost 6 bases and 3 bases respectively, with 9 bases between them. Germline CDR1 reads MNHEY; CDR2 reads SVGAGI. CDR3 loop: CASRDGHYNEQFF. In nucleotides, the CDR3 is TGTGCCAGCAGAGATGGACACTACAATGAGCAGTTCTTC.

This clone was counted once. The CDR3 DNA sequence: TGCGCCAGCAGCCTTCTAACCCCCGGGCCTCGCCCGACCCGGGGCTATGGCTACACCTTC. Translation gives CASSLLTPGPRPTRGYGYTF. The gene calls are TRBV4-1 and TRBJ1-2; D not resolved. The CDR3 has 20 amino acids. The germline V and J ends were trimmed by 4 bases and 4 bases, with 31 bases remaining between them. Germline CDR1 and CDR2: MGHRA and YSYEKL.

The CDR3 nucleotides read TGTGCCAGTTTGCAGGGTGGGGAGCAGTACTTC. Translated, it gives CASLQGGEQYF. V gene TRBV19 combines with J gene TRBJ2-7; TRBD1 is a possible D gene (5 bases). The V gene's germline CDR1 is LNHDA and CDR2 SQIVND (reference sequence). Trimming stripped 8 bases from V and 7 bases from J, with 12 bases between. This CDR3 region has 11 residues. The entire variable domain, with the rest obtained from reference TRBV19 and TRBJ2-7, is as follows: DGGITQSPKYLFRKEGQNVTLSCEQNLNHDAMYWYRQDPGQGLRLIYYSQIVNDFQKGDIAEGYSVSREKKESFPLTVTSAQKNPTAFYLCASLQGGEQYFGPGTRLTVT.

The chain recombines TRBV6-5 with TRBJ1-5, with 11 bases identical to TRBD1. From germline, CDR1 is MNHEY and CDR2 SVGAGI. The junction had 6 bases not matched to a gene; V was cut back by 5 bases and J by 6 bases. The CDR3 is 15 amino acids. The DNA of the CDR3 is TGTGCCAGCAGTCCTGGACAGGGGGCGGGTCAGCCCCAGCATTTT. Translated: CASSPGQGAGQPQHF.